This T cell receptor beta chain appears in the sequencing data of a study of blood T cell repertoires in COVID-19. Study in general: COVID-19 samples collected from the United States, Italy and Spain covered acute and convalescent phases. The cDNA or gDNA used as material had been derived from T cells, B-cell-depleted T cells, or PBMCs.

Between the trimmed V and J ends, which lost 3 bases and 2 bases, there was a span of 17 bases. CDR3 size: 16 residues. The V gene's germline CDR1 is LGHNA and CDR2 YSLEER. Per the original data handling: By means of reference gene primer amplification, nucleated cell counts were estimated. Repertoires were generated with immunoSEQ multiplex PCR, while TCRdb's copy carries only in-frame clones and drops some. V and J calls plus clone size are reproduced from that table; the DNA served to infer D and trimming. The table records tens of thousands of clones, around 92% of them present only once. The sequencing sample was made of peripheral blood. The chain employs TRBV4-3 and TRBJ2-7, with a possible D match to TRBD2 (7 bases). The receptor was isolated from a human donor with active COVID-19. The donor label of this sample is uncertain. The CDR3 DNA reads as TGCGCCAGCAGCCAGAGGGGAGGGGGTTTTACCTACGAGCAGTACTTC. Translated: CASSQRGGGFTYEQYF.